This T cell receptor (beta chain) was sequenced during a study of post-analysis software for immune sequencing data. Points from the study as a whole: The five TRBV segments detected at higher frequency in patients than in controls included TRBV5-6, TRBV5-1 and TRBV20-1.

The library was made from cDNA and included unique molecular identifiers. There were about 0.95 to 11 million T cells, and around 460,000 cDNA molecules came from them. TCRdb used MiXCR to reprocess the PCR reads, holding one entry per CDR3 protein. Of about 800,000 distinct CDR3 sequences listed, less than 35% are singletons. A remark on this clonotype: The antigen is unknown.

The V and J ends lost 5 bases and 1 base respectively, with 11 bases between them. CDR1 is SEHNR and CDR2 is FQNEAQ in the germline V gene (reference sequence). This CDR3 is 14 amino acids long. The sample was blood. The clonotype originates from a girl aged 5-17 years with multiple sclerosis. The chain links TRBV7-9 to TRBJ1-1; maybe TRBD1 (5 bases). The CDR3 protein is CASSPGDSNTEAFF. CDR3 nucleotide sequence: TGTGCCAGCAGCCCGGGGGACTCGAACACTGAAGCTTTCTTT.